This T cell receptor beta chain appears in the sequencing data of a study of blood T cell repertoires in COVID-19. About the research overall: Sites across the United States, Italy and Spain contributed samples from acute and convalescent COVID-19. In each case, the material was cDNA or gDNA derived from T cells, B-cell-depleted T cells, or PBMCs.

This clone was seen once. In the original processing: The authors estimated nucleated cell counts from reference gene primer amplification. Generated by immunoSEQ multiplex PCR, the TCRdb table keeps only in-frame clones and is missing some. Clonal size and the V and J genes are those of that table, whereas D and trimming came from the DNA. The sample has roughly 150,000 clones; 87% are singletons. CDR3 size: 10 residues. Germline CDR1 is MDHEN and CDR2 is SYDVKM. The chain employs TRBV28 and TRBJ2-7, with D maybe TRBD2 (5 bases). The TCR comes from a human donor in a cohort sampled during active COVID-19. Sequenced input: peripheral blood. CDR3 in DNA: TGTCCCCCGACTAAGCGCGAGCAGTACTTC. This encodes CPPTKREQYF. Full variable domain (remainder filled in from reference TRBV28 and TRBJ2-7): DVKVTQSSRYLVKRTGEKVFLECVQDMDHENMFWYRQDPGLGLRLIYFSYDVKMKEKGDIPEGYSVSREKKERFSLILESASTNQTSMYLCPPTKREQYFGPGTRLTVT.